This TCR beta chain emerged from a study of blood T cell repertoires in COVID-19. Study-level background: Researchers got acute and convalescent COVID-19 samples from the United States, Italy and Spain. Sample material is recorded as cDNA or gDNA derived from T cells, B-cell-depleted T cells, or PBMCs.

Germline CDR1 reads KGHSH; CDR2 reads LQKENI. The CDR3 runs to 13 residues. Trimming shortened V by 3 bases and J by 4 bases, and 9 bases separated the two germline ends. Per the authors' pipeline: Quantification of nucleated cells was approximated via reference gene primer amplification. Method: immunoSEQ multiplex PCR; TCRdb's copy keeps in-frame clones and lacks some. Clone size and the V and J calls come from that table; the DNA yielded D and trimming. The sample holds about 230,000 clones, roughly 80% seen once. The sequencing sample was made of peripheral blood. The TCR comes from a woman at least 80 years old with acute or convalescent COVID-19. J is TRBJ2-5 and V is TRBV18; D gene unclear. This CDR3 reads CASSPSLSETQYF. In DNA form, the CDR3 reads TGTGCCAGCTCACCTTCGTTGTCAGAGACCCAGTACTTC.